Following are 28 T cell receptor beta chains from one sample sequenced in a study of blood T cell repertoires in COVID-19. TCRdb's table, derived via immunoSEQ multiplex PCR, lists solely in-frame clones and lacks some. The data show around 200,000 clones, 88% seen once. Material for sequencing was PBMCs or T cells enriched from blood (not recorded which). The receptors were gathered from a woman under 40 who had recovered from COVID-19.

The J gene is TRBJ1-6, the V gene TRBV3-1 (or the pseudogene TRBV3-2), with unresolved D. The CDR3 sequence is 15 residues long. Germline V gene data show CDR1 as LGHDT and CDR2 as YNNKEL (reference sequence). Trimming cost V 0 bases and J 8 bases, with 11 bases left between them. Written as DNA, the CDR3 is TGTGCCAGCAGCCAAGATAGTCTCAATTATTCACCCCTCCACTTT. Its protein is CASSQDSLNYSPLHF.

This chain connects TRBV6-5 to TRBJ2-5; no firm D call. This CDR3 contains 11 residues. Trimming took 8 bases from V and 5 from J, leaving 9 bases between them. Germline CDR1 MNHEY, CDR2 SVGAGI. DNA of the CDR3: TGTGCCAGCTTAGACGGGGAGACCCAGTACTTC. Translated: CASLDGETQYF.

The chain recombines TRBV7-2 with TRBJ1-2, with 7 bases lining up with TRBD1. CDR3 length equals 14 residues. V dropped 5 bases and J dropped 13; count of bases not matched to a gene: 16. Germline-derived CDR1 and CDR2 are SGHTA and FQGNSA. The CDR3 nucleotides read TGTGCCAGCAGCGCCCACCCAGGGACAGAAGATTCCACCTTC. Translated: CASSAHPGTEDSTF.

The rearrangement links TRBV7-2 to TRBJ1-2; D is perhaps TRBD1 (6 bases). V was pared by 5 bases and J by 2 bases, with 15 bases between. Germline CDR1 and CDR2: SGHTA and FQGNSA. The CDR3 extends over 15 amino acids. The CDR3 sequence is CASSPSGTLNYGYTF. The CDR3 nucleotides read TGTGCCAGCAGCCCCTCCGGGACATTGAACTATGGCTACACCTTC.

This chain joins TRBV5-1 and TRBJ1-2; D is perhaps TRBD1 (5 bases). CDR3 length: 15 amino acids. Trimming removed 2 bases from V and 5 bases from J, with 16 bases in between. Per the germline V gene, CDR1 is SGHRS and CDR2 is YFSETQ. The CDR3 DNA sequence: TGCGCCAGCAGCTTAAACTATTCTGCAGGGTATGGCTACACCTTC. Amino acid sequence: CASSLNYSAGYGYTF.

The J gene is TRBJ1-2, the V gene TRBV6-5; 11 bases match TRBD1. This CDR3 has 14 residues. V was clipped by 6 bases and J by 7 bases; unmatched bases: 7. Per the germline V gene, CDR1 is MNHEY and CDR2 is SVGAGI. As DNA, the CDR3 is TGTGCCAGCAGATCCACCGGGACAGGGGGTGGCTACACCTTC. Protein product: CASRSTGTGGGYTF.

The J gene is TRBJ1-2, the V gene TRBV3-1 (or the pseudogene TRBV3-2); maybe TRBD1 (5 bases). The CDR3 sequence is 12 residues long. Trimming shortened V by 1 base and J by 14 bases, and 14 bases separated the two germline ends. The germline CDR1 and CDR2 sequences are LGHDT and YNNKEL (reference sequence). The DNA for the CDR3 is TGTGCCAGCAGCCAAGGGGGCCGTGCGTGGACCTTC. Translated, it gives CASSQGGRAWTF.

This clone appeared many times. The J gene is TRBJ1-2, the V gene TRBV6-5; the D is unclear. V lost 2 bases, J lost 2 bases, and 12 bases lay in between. This CDR3 is built from 15 residues. The germline V gene has CDR1 MNHEY and CDR2 SVGAGI. CDR3 DNA: TGTGCCAGCAGTTACAGTAGCGAGGGAAACTATGGCTACACCTTC. Translated, it gives CASSYSSEGNYGYTF.

The chain combines TRBV29-1 with TRBJ2-7, with a weak D call TRBD2 (6 bases). The CDR3 extends over 15 amino acids. V lost 2 bases and J lost 3, with 17 bases in between. Germline V gene data show CDR1 as SQVTM and CDR2 as ANQGSEA. As DNA, the CDR3 is TGCAGCGTTGAAATACCGACTGTCGGGGGCTACGAGCAGTACTTC. It translates to CSVEIPTVGGYEQYF.

This chain joins TRBV5-5 and TRBJ2-7; tentatively, D is TRBD1 (5 bases). The germline V gene has CDR1 SGHKS and CDR2 YYEKEE (reference sequence). The CDR3 length is 12 residues. Trimming removed 4 bases from V and 6 bases from J, with 11 bases in between. Here the CDR3 reads CASSRTTGEQYF. The CDR3 DNA follows: TGTGCCAGCAGCAGGACAACGGGCGAGCAGTACTTC.

This chain uses TRBV13 with TRBJ2-7; 7 bases match TRBD1. This CDR3 has 13 residues. The ends lost 5 bases at V and 1 base at J; junction bases unmatched: 2. Germline CDR1 PRHDT, CDR2 FYEKMQ (reference sequence). Here the CDR3 reads CASSRDRSYEQYF. DNA of the CDR3: TGTGCCAGCAGCAGGGACAGATCCTACGAGCAGTACTTC. The whole variable domain, remainder taken from reference TRBV13 and TRBJ2-7, is AAGVIQSPRHLIKEKRETATLKCYPIPRHDTVYWYQQGPGQDPQFLISFYEKMQSDKGSIPDRFSAQQFSDYHSELNMSSLELGDSALYFCASSRDRSYEQYFGPGTRLTVT.

V gene TRBV4-1 combines with J gene TRBJ1-1; D not resolved. The ends were cut back, 0 bases at V and 4 bases at J, with 15 bases in the middle. CDR3 length: 16 amino acids. Germline V gives CDR1 MGHRA, CDR2 YSYEKL. The CDR3 loop is CASSQDILRGTTEAFF. CDR3 sequence (DNA): TGCGCCAGCAGCCAAGACATCTTGCGGGGAACCACTGAAGCTTTCTTT.

The J gene is TRBJ2-1, the V gene TRBV2, with TRBD1 matching over 10 bases. Germline V gene sequence: CDR1 SNHLY, CDR2 FYNNEI. The CDR3 is 18 amino acids. The junction had 13 bases not matched to a gene; V was cut back by 7 bases and J by 1 base. Here the CDR3 reads CASTRGTGVSWSYNEQFF. The CDR3 nucleotides are TGTGCCAGCACTCGCGGGACAGGGGTTTCTTGGTCCTACAATGAGCAGTTCTTC. Variable domain in full (rest from reference TRBV2 and TRBJ2-1): EPEVTQTPSHQVTQMGQEVILRCVPISNHLYFYWYRQILGQKVEFLVSFYNNEISEKSEIFDDQFSVERPDGSNFTLKIRSTKLEDSAMYFCASTRGTGVSWSYNEQFFGPGTRLTVL.

V gene TRBV5-1 combines with J gene TRBJ2-7, with D perhaps TRBD1 (5 bases). The CDR3 runs to 13 residues. The germline V gene has CDR1 SGHRS and CDR2 YFSETQ. V was clipped by 4 bases and J by 2 bases, with 10 bases between them. CDR3 bases: TGCGCCAGCAGCCTCCAGGGCCCCTACGAGCAGTACTTC. This encodes CASSLQGPYEQYF. Using reference TRBV5-1 and TRBJ2-7 for the parts outside the CDR3, the full variable domain is KAGVTQTPRYLIKTRGQQVTLSCSPISGHRSVSWYQQTPGQGLQFLFEYFSETQRNKGNFPGRFSGRQFSNSRSEMNVSTLELGDSALYLCASSLQGPYEQYFGPGTRLTVT.

This clone came up a few times. The CDR3 sequence: CASSDGSGAAEKLFF. CDR3 in DNA: TGTGCCAGCAGTGATGGGAGCGGCGCGGCGGAAAAACTGTTTTTT. This rearrangement joins TRBV2 to TRBJ1-4; D is ambiguous. The CDR3 is made up of 15 amino acids. Per the germline V gene, CDR1 is SNHLY and CDR2 is FYNNEI. Trimming stripped 3 bases from V and 8 bases from J, with 16 bases between.

The J gene is TRBJ2-7, the V gene TRBV7-2; D may be TRBD2 (7 bases). This CDR3 has 14 residues. CDR1 and CDR2 from the germline V gene are SGHTA and FQGNSA. V was cut by 0 bases and J by 5 bases, with 11 bases left in between. The CDR3 here is CASSLAGGPNEQYF. CDR3 sequence (DNA): TGTGCCAGCAGCTTAGCGGGGGGGCCTAACGAGCAGTACTTC. The variable domain in full, with the rest retrieved from reference TRBV7-2 and TRBJ2-7, is GAGVSQSPSNKVTEKGKDVELRCDPISGHTALYWYRQSLGQGLEFLIYFQGNSAPDKSGLPSDRFSAERTGGSVSTLTIQRTQQEDSAVYLCASSLAGGPNEQYFGPGTRLTVT.

The chain joins TRBV7-2 to TRBJ1-2; possible D gene TRBD1, 5 bases. V was trimmed by 5 bases and J by 5 bases, leaving 12 bases between them. The CDR3 sequence is 13 residues long. Germline assignment: CDR1 SGHTA and CDR2 FQGNSA. In nucleotides, the CDR3 is TGTGCCAGCAGCAATGATCAGGGATATGGCTACACCTTC. Translation gives CASSNDQGYGYTF.

The J gene is TRBJ2-1, the V gene TRBV5-1; 8 positions match TRBD1. Germline-derived CDR1 and CDR2 are SGHRS and YFSETQ. CDR3 length equals 14 residues. Losses at the gene ends were 3 bases for V and 6 bases for J; bases not matched to a gene: 5. The CDR3 sequence: CASSSGTGRNEQFF. The CDR3 DNA follows: TGCGCCAGCAGCTCCGGGACAGGTCGCAATGAGCAGTTCTTC.

Concerning this clone: Other DNA sequences from this sample encode an identical CDR3 as well. The gene calls are TRBV7-2 and TRBJ1-3; no definite D call. Trimming pared 2 bases from V and 0 bases from J, leaving 5 bases between. The CDR3 totals 14 residues. Germline CDR1 SGHTA, CDR2 FQGNSA. The CDR3 nucleotides read TGTGCCAGCAGCTTAACGGGCTCTGGAAACACCATATATTTT. Encoded protein: CASSLTGSGNTIYF.

V is TRBV19 and J is TRBJ1-1; 7 nucleotides align to TRBD1. Germline values: CDR1 LNHDA, CDR2 SQIVND (reference sequence). The CDR3 totals 13 residues. Trimming removed 7 bases from V and 1 base from J; junction bases left unmatched: 3. Written as DNA, the CDR3 is TGTGCCAGTAAAGAGGGGGCGAACACTGAAGCTTTCTTT. Amino acids: CASKEGANTEAFF.

This chain connects TRBV4-3 to TRBJ1-6; D unclear. The V and J ends lost 1 base and 1 base respectively, with 11 bases between them. CDR1 is LGHNA, CDR2 YSLEER, per germline. The CDR3 is 17 amino acids. The CDR3 region is CASSQGAGKSYNSPLHF. The CDR3 region has the DNA TGCGCCAGCAGCCAAGGTGCGGGGAAGTCCTATAATTCACCCCTCCACTTT.

The J gene is TRBJ1-1, the V gene TRBV19, with D possibly matching TRBD1 (6 bases). CDR1 is LNHDA and CDR2 is SQIVND in the germline V gene (reference sequence). The CDR3 covers 15 residues. Deletions cut 2 bases from V and 6 bases from J, with 16 bases between. The CDR3 spells CASSIPLRGWAEAFF. The DNA for the CDR3 is TGTGCCAGTAGTATACCTCTCAGGGGCTGGGCTGAAGCTTTCTTT.

The sample holds one count of this clone. The rearrangement links TRBV7-6 to TRBJ2-2, with a tentative D call TRBD2 (5 bases). V lost 4 bases and J lost 4, with 10 bases in between. The CDR3 loop spans 14 amino acids. The V gene's germline CDR1 is SGHVS and CDR2 FNYEAQ. The CDR3 here is CASSSRGSTGELFF. The CDR3 DNA sequence: TGTGCCAGCAGCTCCCGGGGTAGCACCGGGGAGCTGTTTTTT. The variable domain in full, completed from reference TRBV7-6 and TRBJ2-2, reads GAGVSQSPRYKVTKRGQDVALRCDPISGHVSLYWYRQALGQGPEFLTYFNYEAQQDKSGLPNDRFSAERPEGSISTLTIQRTEQRDSAMYRCASSSRGSTGELFFGEGSRLTVL.

This rearrangement joins TRBV2 to TRBJ1-5; possibly TRBD1 for D (5 bases). The CDR3 is made up of 16 amino acids. Germline V gene data show CDR1 as SNHLY and CDR2 as FYNNEI. The V end lost 6 bases, the J end lost 1 base, and 16 bases lay between the germline ends. The CDR3 DNA sequence: TGTGCCAGCAGACATAGGGACTCCCAAAGCAATCAGCCCCAGCATTTT. This codes for CASRHRDSQSNQPQHF. Supplemented by reference TRBV2 and TRBJ1-5, the full variable domain reads EPEVTQTPSHQVTQMGQEVILRCVPISNHLYFYWYRQILGQKVEFLVSFYNNEISEKSEIFDDQFSVERPDGSNFTLKIRSTKLEDSAMYFCASRHRDSQSNQPQHFGDGTRLSIL.

The J gene is TRBJ2-1, the V gene TRBV9; D unresolved. This CDR3 contains 11 residues. Per the germline V gene, CDR1 is SGDLS and CDR2 is YYNGEE. The ends were cut back, 0 bases at V and 7 bases at J, with 2 bases in the middle. The CDR3 protein is CASSVANEQFF. The CDR3 DNA is TGTGCCAGCAGCGTAGCGAATGAGCAGTTCTTC.

This clone was detected only once. The chain links TRBV5-4 to TRBJ2-5; 11 positions agree with TRBD2. V shed 3 bases, J shed 5 bases, and the junction held 6 bases outside the gene matches. Germline values: CDR1 SGHNT, CDR2 YYREEE (reference sequence). There are 15 residues in the CDR3. The CDR3 sequence: CASSSRLAGWETQYF. CDR3 sequence (DNA): TGTGCCAGCAGCTCGAGACTAGCGGGGTGGGAGACCCAGTACTTC.

The V and J genes are TRBV25-1 and TRBJ1-2; D is uncertain. The CDR3 is 12 residues long. V lost 4 bases and J lost 4, with 7 bases in between. Looked up from germline, CDR1 is MGHDK and CDR2 is SYGVNS. The CDR3 loop reads CASSGASYGYTF. CDR3 DNA sequence: TGTGCCAGCAGTGGGGCCAGCTATGGCTACACCTTC.

J is TRBJ1-1 and V is TRBV5-8, with TRBD1 matching over 9 bases. CDR3 length equals 17 residues. Germline V CDR1 and CDR2: SGHTS, YDEGEE. V lost 4 bases to trimming and J lost 1 base; unmatched junction nucleotides: 11. The CDR3 loop is CASSLRSGTGTNTEAFF. In DNA form, the CDR3 reads TGTGCCAGCAGCCTAAGATCCGGGACAGGGACGAACACTGAAGCTTTCTTT.